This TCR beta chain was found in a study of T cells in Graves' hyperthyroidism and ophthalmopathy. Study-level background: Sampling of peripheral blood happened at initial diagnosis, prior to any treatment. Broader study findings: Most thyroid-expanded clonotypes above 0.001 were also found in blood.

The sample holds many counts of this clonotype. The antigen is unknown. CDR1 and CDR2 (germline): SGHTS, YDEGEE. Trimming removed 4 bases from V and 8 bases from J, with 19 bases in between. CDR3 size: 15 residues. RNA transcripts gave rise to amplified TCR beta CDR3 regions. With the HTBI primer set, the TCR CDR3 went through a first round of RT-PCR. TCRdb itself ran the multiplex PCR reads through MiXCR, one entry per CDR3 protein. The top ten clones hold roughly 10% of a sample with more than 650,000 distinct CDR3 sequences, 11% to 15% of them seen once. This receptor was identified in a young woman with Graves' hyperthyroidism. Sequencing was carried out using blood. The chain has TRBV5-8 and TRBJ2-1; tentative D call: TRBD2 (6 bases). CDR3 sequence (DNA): TGTGCCAGCAGCCGTAGCGGTACACTAGGGTATGAGCAGTTCTTC. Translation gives CASSRSGTLGYEQFF.